What follows are 10 T cell receptor beta chains derived from one specimen sequenced in a study of blood T cell repertoires in COVID-19. Method: immunoSEQ multiplex PCR; TCRdb's copy keeps in-frame clones and lacks some. The table has about 160,000 clones, 70% to 85% seen once. What was sequenced was peripheral blood. All receptors derive from a woman older than 75 with acute or convalescent COVID-19.

The chain carries TRBV3-1 (or the pseudogene TRBV3-2) and TRBJ1-2; possible D gene TRBD1, 6 bases. This CDR3 has 15 residues. Trimming pared 2 bases from V and 4 bases from J, leaving 14 bases between. The germline V gene has CDR1 LGHDT and CDR2 YNNKEL (reference sequence). CDR3 sequence: CASSQSVGGGYGYTF. DNA of the CDR3: TGTGCCAGCAGCCAATCGGTGGGAGGGGGCTATGGCTACACCTTC.

This sequence joins TRBV10-2 and TRBJ2-2; 7 positions match TRBD1. Germline V gene sequence: CDR1 WSHSY, CDR2 SAAADI. J lost 5 bases, V lost 3 bases, and 9 bases had no gene match. This CDR3 region has 16 residues. For the CDR3, the DNA is TGCGCCAGCAGTGACCCGGGACAGCTAAGAACCGGGGAGCTGTTTTTT. Residues: CASSDPGQLRTGELFF.

The chain uses TRBV7-2 and TRBJ2-1, with 13 bases aligning to TRBD2. The CDR3 is made up of 16 amino acids. The V and J ends lost 3 bases and 6 bases, in that order; junction bases with no gene match: 5. CDR1 and CDR2 (germline): SGHTA, FQGNSA. The CDR3 DNA sequence: TGTGCCAGCAGCTTCGTACTAGCGGGAGGGATCAATGAGCAGTTCTTC. Protein: CASSFVLAGGINEQFF. Full variable domain (outside the CDR3, taken from reference TRBV7-2 and TRBJ2-1): GAGVSQSPSNKVTEKGKDVELRCDPISGHTALYWYRQSLGQGLEFLIYFQGNSAPDKSGLPSDRFSAERTGGSVSTLTIQRTQQEDSAVYLCASSFVLAGGINEQFFGPGTRLTVL.

There are a few counts of this clone. The V call is TRBV15, the J call TRBJ2-1, with TRBD2 as a possible D gene (5 bases). Germline V gene sequence: CDR1 LNHNV, CDR2 YYDKDF (reference sequence). The germline V and J ends were trimmed by 1 base and 0 bases, with 16 bases remaining between them. The CDR3 length is 18 residues. CDR3 sequence reads: CATSRGRAGKGSYNEQFF. The CDR3 nucleotides are TGTGCCACCAGCAGAGGTCGGGCCGGGAAGGGCTCCTACAATGAGCAGTTCTTC.

The chain uses TRBV29-1 and TRBJ2-1; 13 nucleotides line up with TRBD2. The CDR3 runs to 16 residues. V was pared by 7 bases and J by 2 bases, with 8 bases of the junction left unmatched. Germline CDR1 and CDR2: SQVTM and ANQGSEA. CDR3 region: CSAGTSGTNAYNEQFF. CDR3 nucleotides: TGCAGCGCAGGGACTAGCGGGACTAACGCCTACAATGAGCAGTTCTTC.

The CDR3 protein is CASTLDRGTGNTIYF. The CDR3 bases are TGTGCCAGTACTTTGGACAGGGGGACTGGAAACACCATATATTTT. The chain uses TRBV19 and TRBJ1-3; 10 positions match TRBD1. V dropped 7 bases and J dropped 2; count of bases not matched to a gene: 5. Looked up from germline, CDR1 is LNHDA and CDR2 is SQIVND (reference sequence). This CDR3 region has 15 residues.

This clone occurred a few times. This chain uses TRBV7-2 with TRBJ1-6; D remains ambiguous. This CDR3 is 15 amino acids long. Trimming pared 5 bases from V and 2 bases from J, leaving 10 bases between. Germline values: CDR1 SGHTA, CDR2 FQGNSA. The CDR3 sequence: CASSPRVAYNSPLHF. CDR3 bases: TGTGCCAGCAGCCCGAGGGTCGCCTATAATTCACCCCTCCACTTT.

V and J are TRBV18 and TRBJ2-7; TRBD2 might be the D (6 bases). Trimming shortened V by 5 bases and J by 3 bases, and 14 bases separated the two germline ends. CDR1 and CDR2 (germline): KGHSH, LQKENI. CDR3 length: 14 residues. The CDR3 loop is CASSSGRESYEQYF. The CDR3 nucleotides read TGTGCCAGCTCATCGGGACGGGAGAGCTACGAGCAGTACTTC.

The chain joins TRBV5-1 to TRBJ2-7; TRBD1 matches 10 bases. The CDR3 spans 15 residues. Losses at the gene ends were 7 bases for V and 3 bases for J; bases not matched to a gene: 10. The germline V gene has CDR1 SGHRS and CDR2 YFSETQ. CDR3 protein: CASADTGTGDYEQYF. CDR3 sequence (DNA): TGCGCCAGCGCCGATACCGGGACAGGGGACTACGAGCAGTACTTC. Complete variable domain (other parts from reference TRBV5-1 and TRBJ2-7): KAGVTQTPRYLIKTRGQQVTLSCSPISGHRSVSWYQQTPGQGLQFLFEYFSETQRNKGNFPGRFSGRQFSNSRSEMNVSTLELGDSALYLCASADTGTGDYEQYFGPGTRLTVT.

The chain uses TRBV5-1 and TRBJ1-1; no firm D call. V was clipped by 4 bases and J by 0 bases, with 16 bases between them. Germline CDR1 is SGHRS and CDR2 is YFSETQ. CDR3 length equals 16 residues. The DNA of the CDR3 is TGCGCCAGCAGCCCGTCAGTGTCGTCCATGAACACTGAAGCTTTCTTT. It specifies CASSPSVSSMNTEAFF.